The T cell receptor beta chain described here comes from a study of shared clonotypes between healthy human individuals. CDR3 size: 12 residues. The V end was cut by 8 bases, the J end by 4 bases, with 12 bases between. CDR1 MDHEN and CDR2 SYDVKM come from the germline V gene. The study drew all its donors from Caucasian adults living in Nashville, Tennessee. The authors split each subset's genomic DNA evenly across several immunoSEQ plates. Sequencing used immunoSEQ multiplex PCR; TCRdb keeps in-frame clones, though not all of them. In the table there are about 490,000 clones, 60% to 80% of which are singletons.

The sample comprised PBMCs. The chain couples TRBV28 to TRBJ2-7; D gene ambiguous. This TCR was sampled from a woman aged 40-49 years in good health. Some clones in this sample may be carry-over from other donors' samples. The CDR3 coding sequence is TGTGCCAGCGGGTCGGACCGGTACGAGCAGTACTTC. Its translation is CASGSDRYEQYF.